Presented here are 10 T cell receptor beta chains from one specimen sequenced in a study of OX40 agonist ivuxolimab in advanced cancers. TCRdb's copy holds only in-frame clones and misses some; the assay was immunoSEQ multiplex PCR. The table includes approximately 40,000 clones, more than 70% detected once. Material: CD4+ or CD8+ T cells sorted from blood, obtained in a trial of the OX40 agonist ivuxolimab. These receptors all come from an adult with an advanced solid tumor such as melanoma, head and neck, liver or kidney cancer.

The J gene is TRBJ1-3, the V gene TRBV2; D gene unclear. The germline V gene has CDR1 SNHLY and CDR2 FYNNEI. Trimming left V 11 bases short and J 4 bases short, with 12 bases between. This CDR3 contains 12 residues. The DNA of the CDR3 is TGTGCCTACGCCGGGCCCGGAAACACCATATATTTT. Translation: CAYAGPGNTIYF.

This chain joins TRBV28 and TRBJ2-1; D ambiguous. The germline gives CDR1 MDHEN, CDR2 SYDVKM. This CDR3 has 12 amino acids. V was pared by 3 bases and J by 9 bases, with 9 bases between. The CDR3 bases are TGTGCCAGCAGTTTTCAGAGGTTTGAGCAGTTCTTC. Translated: CASSFQRFEQFF.

J is TRBJ1-6 and V is TRBV11-2; weak D call: TRBD1 (5 bases). V shed 2 bases and J shed 7 bases, with 12 bases lying between them. Germline V gene data show CDR1 as SGHAT and CDR2 as FQNNGV. The CDR3 runs to 15 residues. CDR3 amino acids: CASSLYKGANSPLHF. The CDR3 coding sequence is TGTGCCAGCAGCTTATACAAAGGGGCCAATTCACCCCTCCACTTT.

The genes are TRBV19 and TRBJ2-4; 9 nucleotides align to TRBD1. This CDR3 has 16 amino acids. The V gene's germline CDR1 is LNHDA and CDR2 SQIVND (reference sequence). With V trimmed by 8 bases and J by 0 bases, 8 bases remained unmatched. As DNA, the CDR3 is TGTGCCAGTGGGGAAGGGGACAGGGCAGCCAAAAACATTCAGTACTTC. This codes for CASGEGDRAAKNIQYF.

CDR3 bases: TGTGCCAGCAGCTTGGGCCTAGGGACAGGGGCCGCGGCTACGCAGTATTTT. It is translated as CASSLGLGTGAAATQYF. This chain joins TRBV5-5 and TRBJ2-3, with 10 bases identical to TRBD1. There are 17 residues in the CDR3. The germline V gene has CDR1 SGHKS and CDR2 YYEKEE (reference sequence). Unmatched junction bases numbered 12, after V lost 0 bases and J lost 8 bases.

V gene TRBV6-1 combines with J gene TRBJ1-2, with D hard to call. V was cut by 4 bases and J by 4 bases, with 10 bases left in between. The CDR3 spans 13 residues. Germline lookup yields CDR1 MNHNS and CDR2 SASEGT. The CDR3 loop reads CASSVNIRYGYTF. The CDR3 nucleotides read TGTGCCAGCAGTGTCAACATCCGCTATGGCTACACCTTC.

The chain joins TRBV2 to TRBJ1-1; possibly TRBD1 for D (5 bases). The CDR3 is 17 residues long. V was shortened by 8 bases and J by 1 base, with 23 bases between the two germline ends. From germline, CDR1 is SNHLY and CDR2 FYNNEI. The CDR3 bases are TGTGCCAGCTCCAGAGACCCCGGGGGGACCGCGAACACTGAAGCTTTCTTT. Encoded protein: CASSRDPGGTANTEAFF. Drawing the rest from reference TRBV2 and TRBJ1-1, the complete variable domain is EPEVTQTPSHQVTQMGQEVILRCVPISNHLYFYWYRQILGQKVEFLVSFYNNEISEKSEIFDDQFSVERPDGSNFTLKIRSTKLEDSAMYFCASSRDPGGTANTEAFFGQGTRLTVV.

The CDR3 spells CASTGGTSVYNEQFF. The CDR3 nucleotides read TGCGCCAGCACAGGGGGAACTAGCGTATACAATGAGCAGTTCTTC. The chain links TRBV5-1 to TRBJ2-1; D is perhaps TRBD1 or TRBD2 (7 bases each). V lost 6 bases, J lost 4 bases, and 17 bases lay in between. The CDR3 is 15 residues long. Per the germline V gene, CDR1 is SGHRS and CDR2 is YFSETQ.

The rearrangement links TRBV4-1 to TRBJ2-1, with 12 nucleotides matching TRBD2. Germline CDR1 and CDR2: MGHRA and YSYEKL. The CDR3 is made up of 19 amino acids. V shed 0 bases, J shed 10 bases, and the junction held 16 bases outside the gene matches. CDR3 DNA sequence: TGCGCCAGCAGCCAAGAAGCGGGGTTGACTAGCGGGAGCCGGTGGGAGCAGTTCTTC. Translating gives CASSQEAGLTSGSRWEQFF.

This clone was counted a few times. The V call is TRBV30, the J call TRBJ1-5; D gene ambiguous. The ends were cut back, 1 base at V and 7 bases at J, with 11 bases in the middle. Germline assignment: CDR1 GTSNPN and CDR2 SVGIG (reference sequence). The CDR3 consists of 13 residues. For the CDR3, the DNA is TGTGCCTGGAGTGGAAAGGGTGGGCAGCCCCAGCATTTT. This encodes CAWSGKGGQPQHF.